This TCR beta chain was recorded in a study of cytomegalovirus exposure and HLA in healthy donors. Study-level results: Most TCR sequences proved rare, with some public TCRs found in many donors. A likely sequencing artifact accounted for one observed cluster of highly shared sequence variants.

The PCR ran on 60 Vbeta and 13 Jbeta primers. Measured with immunoSEQ multiplex PCR; TCRdb has only the in-frame clones, and not every one. The sample shows 200,000 or so clones, 80% to 85% of them seen only once. Trimming shortened V by 7 bases and J by 4 bases, and 13 bases separated the two germline ends. The CDR3 runs 13 residues. Germline V lookup: CDR1 MGHDK, CDR2 SYGVNS. As to this clone: Its antigen is as yet unknown.

This clonotype was obtained from a woman aged 18-35 years in good health and CMV-seropositive. This sequence joins TRBV25-1 and TRBJ1-1; a weak D match, TRBD1 (5 bases). Sequencing was performed on PBMCs. CDR3 residues: CASNPGGGTEAFF. In DNA, the CDR3 is TGTGCCAGCAATCCCGGCGGGGGCACTGAAGCTTTCTTT.